A single sample is the source of the 26 T cell receptor beta chains below, sequenced in a study of blood T cell repertoires in COVID-19. Only in-frame clones appear in the TCRdb table, and some are missing; sequencing was by immunoSEQ multiplex PCR. This table has roughly 52,000 clones, 80% to 90% appearing once. Sequencing was carried out using peripheral blood. These receptors were obtained from a man in his forties or fifties with COVID-19, enrolled during active disease.

This chain links TRBV6-5 with TRBJ2-7; 8 bases align to TRBD2. V lost 6 bases and J lost 7; bases outside the gene matches: 8. CDR1 MNHEY and CDR2 SVGAGI come from the germline V gene. The length of the CDR3 is 13 residues. CDR3 coding DNA: TGTGCCAGCAGCCTGACTAGCGCGGGGGAGCAGTACTTC. It specifies CASSLTSAGEQYF.

The chain combines TRBV5-1 with TRBJ2-3, with 14 bases identical to TRBD2. Germline V gives CDR1 SGHRS, CDR2 YFSETQ. The V gene end was trimmed by 0 bases and the J gene end by 4 bases; junction bases not matched to a gene: 1. This CDR3 comprises 16 residues. In nucleotides, the CDR3 is TGCGCCAGCAGCTTGGGACTAGCGGGGGGGCCAGATACGCAGTATTTT. This encodes CASSLGLAGGPDTQYF.

The gene calls are TRBV3-1 (or the pseudogene TRBV3-2) and TRBJ1-1, with TRBD1 matching 9 bases. V shed 0 bases and J 5 bases; nucleotides not matched to a gene: 13. Germline V gene lookup returns CDR1 LGHDT and CDR2 YNNKEL (reference sequence). The CDR3 contains 18 residues. CDR3 bases: TGTGCCAGCAGCCAAGAAGATGCCCAACAGGGGGCAGGTACTGAAGCTTTCTTT. This encodes CASSQEDAQQGAGTEAFF.

This clone was seen more than once but under ten times. The rearrangement joins TRBV5-4 to TRBJ1-1; no clear D gene. V was shortened by 3 bases and J by 0 bases, with 12 bases between the two germline ends. The germline gives CDR1 SGHNT, CDR2 YYREEE (reference sequence). This CDR3 contains 15 residues. CDR3 sequence: CASSYTERLNTEAFF. The CDR3 nucleotides are TGTGCCAGCAGCTATACGGAGCGTTTGAACACTGAAGCTTTCTTT.

The chain recombines TRBV6-1 with TRBJ1-4; TRBD1 matches 7 bases. The CDR3 sequence is 12 residues long. Germline lookup yields CDR1 MNHNS and CDR2 SASEGT. V dropped 4 bases and J dropped 11; count of bases not matched to a gene: 4. The CDR3 sequence is CASSATGVKLFF. The CDR3 nucleotides are TGTGCCAGCAGTGCAACAGGGGTCAAACTGTTTTTT.

The V and J genes are TRBV16 and TRBJ1-1; D is perhaps TRBD1 (5 bases). Trimming took off 4 bases at V and 0 bases at J, with 9 bases between the two ends. The CDR3 has 14 amino acids. CDR1 and CDR2 (germline): KGHSY, FQNENV. This chain's CDR3 is CASSPRGVNTEAFF. CDR3 in DNA: TGTGCCAGCAGCCCTCGGGGGGTGAACACTGAAGCTTTCTTT.

This chain joins TRBV30 and TRBJ1-2, with TRBD1 as a possible D gene (5 bases). The germline V gene encodes CDR1 GTSNPN and CDR2 SVGIG (reference sequence). Deletions cut 1 base from V and 5 bases from J, with 14 bases between. The CDR3 is made up of 14 amino acids. Written as DNA, the CDR3 is TGTGCCTGGAGTGACTTGAGACAGACTTATGGCTACACCTTC. Encoded protein: CAWSDLRQTYGYTF.

The chain carries TRBV3-1 (or the pseudogene TRBV3-2) and TRBJ1-1, with no clear D. The germline V and J ends were trimmed by 1 base and 2 bases, with 8 bases remaining between them. Germline V gene sequence: CDR1 LGHDT, CDR2 YNNKEL (reference sequence). This CDR3 has 14 amino acids. CDR3 in amino acids: CASSQGTDNTEAFF. CDR3 nucleotides: TGTGCCAGCAGCCAAGGTACAGATAACACTGAAGCTTTCTTT.

This chain uses TRBV11-2 with TRBJ2-3; TRBD2 matches at 12 bases. From germline, CDR1 is SGHAT and CDR2 FQNNGV. V was clipped by 5 bases and J by 8 bases; unmatched bases: 8. This CDR3 is built from 15 residues. This chain's CDR3 is CASSILTSGRSTQYF. CDR3 DNA: TGTGCCAGCAGCATCCTGACTAGCGGGAGAAGTACGCAGTATTTT.

This chain uses TRBV14 with TRBJ1-2, with TRBD1 matching 11 bases. J was trimmed by 0 bases and V by 4 bases; bases with no gene match: 4. CDR1 and CDR2 from the germline V gene are SGHDN and FVKESK. The CDR3 spans 16 residues. CDR3 nucleotide sequence: TGTGCCAGCAGCCCGGGGACAGGGGGTGCTAACTATGGCTACACCTTC. Translation gives CASSPGTGGANYGYTF. The whole variable domain, remainder taken from reference TRBV14 and TRBJ1-2, is EAGVTQFPSHSVIEKGQTVTLRCDPISGHDNLYWYRRVMGKEIKFLLHFVKESKQDESGMPNNRFLAERTGGTYSTLKVQPAELEDSGVYFCASSPGTGGANYGYTFGSGTRLTVV.

By sample share, this clone is medium-sized. The rearrangement joins TRBV7-9 to TRBJ2-1; a weak D match, TRBD2 (7 bases). Trimming shortened V by 8 bases and J by 5 bases, and 13 bases separated the two germline ends. CDR1 is SEHNR, CDR2 FQNEAQ, per germline (reference sequence). This CDR3 is 13 amino acids long. Here the CDR3 DNA reads TGTGCCAGCGAGGGGGGGACGAACAATGAGCAGTTCTTC. Translation: CASEGGTNNEQFF.

The V and J genes are TRBV6-5 and TRBJ2-1; 9 positions agree with TRBD1. CDR1 is MNHEY and CDR2 is SVGAGI in the germline V gene. The junction had 5 bases not matched to a gene; V was cut back by 6 bases and J by 14 bases. This CDR3 is 11 amino acids long. The CDR3 nucleotides read TGTGCCAGCAGCCCCGGGACAGGGAAGTTCTTC. This codes for CASSPGTGKFF.

The chain uses TRBV6-1 and TRBJ2-3; TRBD2 matches at 10 bases. V dropped 3 bases and J dropped 6; count of bases not matched to a gene: 9. Germline lookup yields CDR1 MNHNS and CDR2 SASEGT. The CDR3 runs 16 residues. The CDR3 DNA reads TGTGCCAGCAGTGATAAGCGGGGGGGCGTATTGGATACGCAGTATTTT. This translates into CASSDKRGGVLDTQYF.

The chain combines TRBV4-1 with TRBJ2-7, with 8 nucleotides matching TRBD2. The V gene's germline CDR1 is MGHRA and CDR2 YSYEKL. J was trimmed by 7 bases and V by 0 bases; bases with no gene match: 5. The CDR3 runs 14 residues. The CDR3 coding sequence is TGCGCCAGCAGCCAAGAGACTAGCGTGAAGGAGCAGTACTTC. It specifies CASSQETSVKEQYF.

V gene TRBV5-6 combines with J gene TRBJ1-6; D is undetermined. In germline, CDR1 is SGHDT, CDR2 YYEEEE. The CDR3 is made up of 15 amino acids. Trimming took off 2 bases at V and 4 bases at J, with 10 bases between the two ends. The chain's CDR3 is CASSFTGSYNSPLHF. The DNA of the CDR3 is TGTGCCAGCAGCTTCACGGGTAGTTATAATTCACCCCTCCACTTT.

The V call is TRBV6-6, the J call TRBJ2-5, with D perhaps TRBD1 (6 bases). This CDR3 is built from 14 residues. The ends were cut back, 4 bases at V and 3 bases at J, with 12 bases in the middle. Germline CDR1 and CDR2: MNHNY and SVGAGI (reference sequence). The CDR3 loop reads CASSSLTGEETQYF. The CDR3 DNA sequence: TGTGCCAGCAGTTCATTGACAGGCGAAGAGACCCAGTACTTC.

The rearrangement links TRBV11-2 to TRBJ2-7; D perhaps matches TRBD2 (6 bases). Germline loops: CDR1 SGHAT, CDR2 FQNNGV. V gave up 0 bases and J gave up 2 bases, with 11 bases separating them. CDR3 length equals 15 residues. The CDR3 sequence: CASSLEGGQAYEQYF. CDR3 sequence (DNA): TGTGCCAGCAGCTTAGAAGGAGGGCAAGCCTACGAGCAGTACTTC.

The gene calls are TRBV5-4 and TRBJ2-3; perhaps TRBD1 as D (5 bases). Germline CDR1 reads SGHNT; CDR2 reads YYREEE (reference sequence). Deletions cut 0 bases from V and 2 bases from J, with 10 bases between. The CDR3 sequence is 15 residues long. CDR3 DNA sequence: TGTGCCAGCAGCTTGGTGACAGTTTCCACAGATACGCAGTATTTT. Its protein is CASSLVTVSTDTQYF. Full variable domain (outside the CDR3, taken from reference TRBV5-4 and TRBJ2-3): ETGVTQSPTHLIKTRGQQVTLRCSSQSGHNTVSWYQQALGQGPQFIFQYYREEENGRGNFPPRFSGLQFPNYSSELNVNALELDDSALYLCASSLVTVSTDTQYFGPGTRLTVL.

V and J are TRBV5-6 and TRBJ2-2; TRBD2 agrees at 9 bases. This CDR3 is built from 16 residues. Germline V lookup: CDR1 SGHDT, CDR2 YYEEEE. The trim removed 4 bases at V and 5 bases at J, leaving 9 bases unmatched. CDR3 DNA: TGTGCCAGCAGCCTGGGCCTCCTAGCGGGAACCGGGGAGCTGTTTTTT. It codes for CASSLGLLAGTGELFF.

The genes are TRBV30 and TRBJ2-1, with D uncertain. Trimming removed 0 bases from V and 0 bases from J, with 9 bases in between. CDR1 GTSNPN and CDR2 SVGIG come from the germline V gene (reference sequence). This CDR3 has 15 residues. This CDR3 reads CAWSVLPSSYNEQFF. The CDR3 nucleotides read TGTGCCTGGAGTGTATTGCCTAGCTCCTACAATGAGCAGTTCTTC. The full variable domain, in which reference TRBV30 and TRBJ2-1 provide the parts outside the CDR3, is SQTIHQWPATLVQPVGSPLSLECTVEGTSNPNLYWYRQAAGRGLQLLFYSVGIGQISSEVPQNLSASRPQDRQFILSSKKLLLSDSGFYLCAWSVLPSSYNEQFFGPGTRLTVL.

The genes are TRBV4-1 and TRBJ2-7, with TRBD2 identical over 7 bases. Trimming cost V 4 bases and J 5 bases; bases outside gene matches: 11. The CDR3 is 15 amino acids. Germline CDR1 MGHRA, CDR2 YSYEKL. The CDR3 DNA follows: TGCGCCAGCAGCCTCGAATGGGCGGGAGTGAACGAGCAGTACTTC. This codes for CASSLEWAGVNEQYF.

The chain employs TRBV3-1 (or the pseudogene TRBV3-2) and TRBJ2-1, with 13 bases identical to TRBD2. The CDR3 has 18 amino acids. The germline V gene encodes CDR1 LGHDT and CDR2 YNNKEL (reference sequence). V gave up 1 base and J gave up 5 bases; unmatched junction bases: 8. CDR3 sequence: CASSQARTSGSWDNEQFF. DNA of the CDR3: TGTGCCAGCAGCCAAGCCAGGACTAGCGGGAGTTGGGACAATGAGCAGTTCTTC.

This rearrangement joins TRBV7-8 to TRBJ2-7, with TRBD2 matching over 9 bases. Germline V gene sequence: CDR1 SGHVS, CDR2 FQNEAQ. Trimming cost V 3 bases and J 6 bases; bases outside gene matches: 9. The CDR3 contains 15 residues. This chain's CDR3 is CASSLRGGPPLEQYF. The DNA of the CDR3 is TGTGCCAGCAGCTTGCGGGGGGGCCCCCCCCTCGAGCAGTACTTC.

This clone is medium-sized by share. The J gene is TRBJ1-4, the V gene TRBV4-1; no clear D gene. V was pared by 0 bases and J by 7 bases, with 12 bases between. This CDR3 is built from 15 residues. Germline CDR1 MGHRA, CDR2 YSYEKL. CDR3 protein: CASSQDLVGPEKLFF. CDR3 nucleotide sequence: TGCGCCAGCAGCCAAGATCTCGTGGGCCCTGAAAAACTGTTTTTT.

This rearrangement joins TRBV7-9 to TRBJ2-3; 9 bases align to TRBD2. This CDR3 is 15 amino acids long. Germline V lookup: CDR1 SEHNR, CDR2 FQNEAQ (reference sequence). With V trimmed by 4 bases and J by 8 bases, 10 bases remained unmatched. CDR3 sequence (DNA): TGTGCCAGCAGCTCCCGTAGCGGGAGCCTGGTTACGCAGTATTTT. It encodes CASSSRSGSLVTQYF.

This sequence joins TRBV10-3 and TRBJ2-5; TRBD2 matches 11 bases. Trimming removed 2 bases from V and 5 bases from J; junction bases left unmatched: 4. The CDR3 sequence is 15 residues long. Germline CDR1 reads ENHRY; CDR2 reads SYGVKD. CDR3 nucleotides: TGTGCCATCAGTGAGGGAATAGCGGGAGGGGAGACCCAGTACTTC. This translates into CAISEGIAGGETQYF.